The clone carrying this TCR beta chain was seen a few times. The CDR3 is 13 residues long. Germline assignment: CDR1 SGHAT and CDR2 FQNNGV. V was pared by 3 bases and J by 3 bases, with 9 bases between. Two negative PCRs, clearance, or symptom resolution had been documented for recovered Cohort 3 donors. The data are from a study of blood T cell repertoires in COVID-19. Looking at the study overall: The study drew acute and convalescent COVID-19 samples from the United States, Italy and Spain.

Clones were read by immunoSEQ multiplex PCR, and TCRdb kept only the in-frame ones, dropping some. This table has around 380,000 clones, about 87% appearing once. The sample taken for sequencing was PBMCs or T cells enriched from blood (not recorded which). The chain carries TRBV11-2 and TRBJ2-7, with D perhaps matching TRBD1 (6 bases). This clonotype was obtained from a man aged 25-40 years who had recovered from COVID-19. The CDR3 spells CASSFHRDYEQYF. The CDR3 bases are TGTGCCAGCAGCTTTCACAGGGACTACGAGCAGTACTTC.